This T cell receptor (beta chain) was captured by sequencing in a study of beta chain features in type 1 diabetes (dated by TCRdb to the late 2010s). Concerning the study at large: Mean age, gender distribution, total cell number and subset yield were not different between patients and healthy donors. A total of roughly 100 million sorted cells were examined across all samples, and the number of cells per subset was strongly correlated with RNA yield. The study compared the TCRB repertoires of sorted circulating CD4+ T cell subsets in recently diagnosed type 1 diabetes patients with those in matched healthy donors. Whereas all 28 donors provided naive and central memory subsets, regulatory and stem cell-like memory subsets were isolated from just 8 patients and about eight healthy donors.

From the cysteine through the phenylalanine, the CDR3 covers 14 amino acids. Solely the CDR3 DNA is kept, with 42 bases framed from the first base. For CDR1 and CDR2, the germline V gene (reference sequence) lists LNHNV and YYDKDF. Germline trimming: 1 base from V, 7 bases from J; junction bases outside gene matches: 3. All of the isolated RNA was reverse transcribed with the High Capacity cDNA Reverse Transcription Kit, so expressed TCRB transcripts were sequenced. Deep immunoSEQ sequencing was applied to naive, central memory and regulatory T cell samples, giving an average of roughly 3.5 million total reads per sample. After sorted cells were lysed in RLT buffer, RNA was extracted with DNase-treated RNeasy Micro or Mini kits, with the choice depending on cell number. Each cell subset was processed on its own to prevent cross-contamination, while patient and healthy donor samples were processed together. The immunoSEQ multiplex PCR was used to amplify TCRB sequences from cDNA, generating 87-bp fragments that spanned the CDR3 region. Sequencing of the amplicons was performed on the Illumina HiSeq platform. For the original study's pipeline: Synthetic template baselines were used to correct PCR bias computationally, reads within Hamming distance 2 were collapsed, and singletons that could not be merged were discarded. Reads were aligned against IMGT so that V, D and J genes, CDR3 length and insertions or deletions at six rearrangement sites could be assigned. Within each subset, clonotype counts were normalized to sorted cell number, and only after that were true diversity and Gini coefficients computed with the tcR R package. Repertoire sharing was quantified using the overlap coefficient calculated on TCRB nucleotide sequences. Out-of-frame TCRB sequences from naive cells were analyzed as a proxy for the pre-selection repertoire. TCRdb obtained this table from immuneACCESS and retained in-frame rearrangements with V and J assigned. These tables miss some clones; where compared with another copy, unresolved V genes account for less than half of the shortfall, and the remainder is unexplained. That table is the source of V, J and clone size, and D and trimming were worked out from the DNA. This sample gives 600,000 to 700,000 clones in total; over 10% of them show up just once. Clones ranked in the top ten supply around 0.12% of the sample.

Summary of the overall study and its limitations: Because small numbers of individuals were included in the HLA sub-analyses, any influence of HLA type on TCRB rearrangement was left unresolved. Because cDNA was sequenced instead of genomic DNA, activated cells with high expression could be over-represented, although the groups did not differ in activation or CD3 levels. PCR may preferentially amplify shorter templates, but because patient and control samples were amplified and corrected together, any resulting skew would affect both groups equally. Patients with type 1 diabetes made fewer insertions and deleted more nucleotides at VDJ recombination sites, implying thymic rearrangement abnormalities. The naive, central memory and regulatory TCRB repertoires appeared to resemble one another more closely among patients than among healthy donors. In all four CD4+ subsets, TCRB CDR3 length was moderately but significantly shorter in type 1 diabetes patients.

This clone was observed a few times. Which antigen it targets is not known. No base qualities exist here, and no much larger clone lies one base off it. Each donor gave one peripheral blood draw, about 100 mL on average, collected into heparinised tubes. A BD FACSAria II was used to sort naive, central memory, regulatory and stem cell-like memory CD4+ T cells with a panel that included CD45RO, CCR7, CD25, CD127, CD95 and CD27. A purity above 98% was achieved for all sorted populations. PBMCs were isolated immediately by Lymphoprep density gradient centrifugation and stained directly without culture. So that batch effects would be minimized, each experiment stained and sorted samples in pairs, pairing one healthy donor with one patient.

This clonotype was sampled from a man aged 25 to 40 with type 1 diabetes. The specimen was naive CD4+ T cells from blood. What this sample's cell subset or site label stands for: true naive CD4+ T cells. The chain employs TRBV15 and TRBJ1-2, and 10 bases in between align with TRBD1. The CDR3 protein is CATSRGQGAGGYTF. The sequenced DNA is TGTGCCACCAGCAGAGGACAGGGGGCTGGTGGCTACACCTTC.